Sequencing of this TCR beta chain was carried out in a study of post-analysis software for immune sequencing data. The wider study: The patients showed relapsing-remitting, secondary progressive and progressive-relapsing multiple sclerosis courses. Findings of the study overall: TRBV5-6, TRBV5-1 and TRBV20-1 belonged to a set of a few TRBV segments that were more frequent in patients than controls. Samples made in the same batch grouped tightly together by F measure. Controls showed significantly higher normalized Chao1 diversity than did multiple sclerosis patients.

The sample holds a few counts of this clonotype. Its target is unknown. Unique-molecular-identifier-tagged TCR beta cDNA libraries were used. Once 1 to 10 million T cells were used, 400,000 to 550,000 cDNA molecules resulted. TCRdb reanalysed the PCR reads using MiXCR and keeps one entry per CDR3 protein. In the table there are approximately 730,000 distinct CDR3 sequences, around 45% of which are singletons. CDR3 length: 11 residues. V was trimmed by 8 bases and J by 0 bases, leaving 2 bases between them. The germline V gene has CDR1 LNHNV and CDR2 YYDKDF (reference sequence). The sequencing input was blood. V usage is TRBV15 and J usage is TRBJ1-5; D ambiguous. The sequence was collected from a girl aged 10-17 years with multiple sclerosis. In nucleotides, the CDR3 is TGTGCCACCGGTAGCAATCAGCCCCAGCATTTT. This gives the protein CATGSNQPQHF.